This T cell receptor (beta chain) was observed in a study of T cell repertoires in cytomegalovirus infection. Study-wide findings and caveats: Clonotype analysis showed dominance of the ex vivo response by HLA-C-restricted CMV-specific TCR beta clonotypes.

CDR1 and CDR2 (germline): MNHEY, SMNVEV (reference sequence). The CDR3 has 15 amino acids. Losses at the gene ends were 5 bases for V and 7 bases for J; bases not matched to a gene: 8. TCRdb reprocessed the reads with MiXCR, giving one entry per CDR3 protein. The table includes 110,000 to 150,000 distinct CDR3 sequences, about 31% detected once. In the case of this clonotype: The antigen remains unidentified.

This sequence was found in a human donor in good health (CMV status not recorded). Some clones in this sample may be carry-over from other donors' samples. The sequencing used CD8+ T cells from cultured PBMCs, collected from culture after CMV antigen stimulation. The chain recombines TRBV27 with TRBJ1-4; 9 bases are a match to TRBD1. CDR3 bases: TGTGCCAGCAGTCCCCTTGGACAGGGGACTGAAAAACTGTTTTTT. Translating gives CASSPLGQGTEKLFF. Variable domain in full (rest from reference TRBV27 and TRBJ1-4): EAQVTQNPRYLITVTGKKLTVTCSQNMNHEYMSWYRQDPGLGLRQIYYSMNVEVTDKGDVPEGYKVSRKEKRNFPLILESPSPNQTSLYFCASSPLGQGTEKLFFGSGTQLSVL.